The clone carrying this TCR beta chain appeared many times. What it binds is unknown. CDR3 size: 14 residues. J lost 7 bases, V lost 5 bases, and 8 bases had no gene match. The germline V gene encodes CDR1 SGHRS and CDR2 YFSETQ. These data originate in a study of T-cell reconstitution after alpha-beta-depleted transplantation in children. Study outcomes and limitations: It was surviving recipient T cells and thymic progenitors that gave some patients high TCRbeta diversity at day 60. Several hundred graft clones that had expanded were reportedly the source of alpha-beta T cells about two months after transplant. Fresh T-cell production supplied most of the T-cell counts and diversity seen one year after transplant.

Researchers prepared the TCRbeta library using unique molecular identifiers, the study reports. TCRdb re-analysed the PCR reads in MiXCR, keeping a single row per CDR3 protein. Of approximately 520,000 distinct CDR3 sequences listed, roughly 10% are singletons. The sequence came from a female patient under 10 years old who had a stem cell transplant for aplastic anemia, so the T cells may come from the graft donor. Sample: PBMCs, mostly from graft donor cells, taken 180 days after TCRalphabeta/CD19-depleted stem cell transplant. The chain joins TRBV5-1 to TRBJ2-1; 8 bases fit TRBD1. CDR3 sequence: CASREGQGWNEQFF. The DNA of the CDR3 is TGCGCCAGCAGGGAAGGACAGGGTTGGAATGAGCAGTTCTTC.